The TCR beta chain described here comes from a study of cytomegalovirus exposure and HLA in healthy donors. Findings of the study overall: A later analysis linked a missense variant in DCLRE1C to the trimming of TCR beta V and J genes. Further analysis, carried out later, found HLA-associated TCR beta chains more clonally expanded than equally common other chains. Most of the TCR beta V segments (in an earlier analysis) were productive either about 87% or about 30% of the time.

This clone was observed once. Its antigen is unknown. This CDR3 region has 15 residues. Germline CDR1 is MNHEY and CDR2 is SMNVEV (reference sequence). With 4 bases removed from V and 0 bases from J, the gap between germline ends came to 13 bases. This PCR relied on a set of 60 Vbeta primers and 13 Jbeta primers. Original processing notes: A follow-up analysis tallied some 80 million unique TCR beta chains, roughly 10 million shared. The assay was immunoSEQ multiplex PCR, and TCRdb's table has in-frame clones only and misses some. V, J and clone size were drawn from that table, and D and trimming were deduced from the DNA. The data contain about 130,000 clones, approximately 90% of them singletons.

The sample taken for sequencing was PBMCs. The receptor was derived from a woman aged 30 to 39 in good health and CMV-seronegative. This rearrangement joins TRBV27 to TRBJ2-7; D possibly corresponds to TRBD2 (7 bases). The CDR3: CASSWGGSLSYEQYF. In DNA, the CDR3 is TGTGCCAGCAGTTGGGGGGGCTCGCTCTCCTACGAGCAGTACTTC.